This is a list of T cell receptor beta chains from one sample in a study of blood T cells in healthy people across ages. MiXCR was run by TCRdb on the 5' RACE reads, yielding one entry per CDR3 protein. Among some 550,000 distinct CDR3 sequences, 40% to 50% were seen once, and the ten largest hold about 22%. The sample comprised blood. Every receptor here comes from an elderly man in good health. Each CDR3 is given with its conserved first and last residue. The D gene is left open where the match is weak. For some rows the clone size is stated as once, few or many, or as a class when expanded; others skip it.

d_call j_call clone_size cdr3_length v_call cdr3_nt cdr3_aa
- TRBJ2-6 - 15 TRBV27 TGTGCCAGCAAGAAACAGGGCTCTGGGGCCAACGTCCTGACTTTC CASKKQGSGANVLTF
- TRBJ1-1 - 16 TRBV20-1 TGCAGTGCTAGGACGACACCCCAAGGGTGGGTCACTGAAGCTTTCTTT CSARTTPQGWVTEAFF
TRBD2 TRBJ2-7 few 17 TRBV5-1 TGCGCCAGCAGCTTGGCCGGTGGGCGGGAGTTTCCCTACGAGCAGTACTTC CASSLAGGREFPYEQYF
TRBD2 TRBJ2-1 - 15 TRBV9 TGTGCCAGCAGCGGAAGGACTAGCGGTTACAATGAGCAGTTCTTC CASSGRTSGYNEQFF
TRBD1 TRBJ1-1 - 14 TRBV20-1 TGCAGTGCTAGAGAGACAGGGGGTCACACTGAAGCTTTCTTT CSARETGGHTEAFF
TRBD2 TRBJ2-3 - 14 TRBV20-1 TGCAGTGCCGCGGGAGGGCTGGGAACAGATACGCAGTATTTT CSAAGGLGTDTQYF
TRBD2 TRBJ2-7 - 16 TRBV7-2 TGTGCCAGCAGCTTAGTTGCGGGACTAGTTTCCTACGAGCAGTACTTC CASSLVAGLVSYEQYF
TRBD1 TRBJ2-7 many 15 TRBV6-6 TGTGCCAGCAGTTACGGAACAGGGGGTGGGGATGAGCAGTACTTC CASSYGTGGGDEQYF
TRBD2 TRBJ2-1 - 15 TRBV7-2 TGTGCCAGCAGCTTATCAGTAGCGGGAGGGGGTGAGCAGTTCTTC CASSLSVAGGGEQFF
TRBD2 TRBJ2-1 - 16 TRBV9 TGTGCCAGCAGCGACCAGACTAGCGGGAGATACAATGAGCAGTTCTTC CASSDQTSGRYNEQFF
- TRBJ2-7 few 12 TRBV20-1 TGCAGTGCTAGTGCCTCGGCCTACGAGCAGTACTTC CSASASAYEQYF
- TRBJ2-1 - 15 TRBV27 TGTGCCAGCAGTTTTCCGGGGGGCGTAAACAATGAGCAGTTCTTC CASSFPGGVNNEQFF
TRBD2 TRBJ2-3 few 20 TRBV25-1 TGTGCCAGCAGTGATGGGGTAGCGGGAGGGATCCGGTTTAGCACAGATACGCAGTATTTT CASSDGVAGGIRFSTDTQYF
- TRBJ1-5 - 14 TRBV20-1 TGCAGTGCTAGACCTCGGGGGAGCAATCAGCCCCAGCATTTT CSARPRGSNQPQHF
- TRBJ2-7 - 15 TRBV5-6 TGTGCCAGCAGCCGACTCGACAGGTATTCCTACGAGCAGTACTTC CASSRLDRYSYEQYF
- TRBJ1-2 - 14 TRBV5-1 TGCGCCAGCAGCTTGGCGGAGGGACGGTATGGCTACACCTTC CASSLAEGRYGYTF
TRBD1 TRBJ1-4 - 13 TRBV7-9 TGTGCCAGCAGCTCGACAGGGATGGGGGAACTGTTTTTT CASSSTGMGELFF
TRBD2 TRBJ2-1 few 15 TRBV7-8 TGTGCCAGCAGCTTAGTCCCCTGGACTAGCTTTGAGCAGTTCTTC CASSLVPWTSFEQFF
TRBD1 TRBJ1-2 - 13 TRBV28 TGTGCCAGCAGTTTCACAGGGGCCTATGGCTACACCTTC CASSFTGAYGYTF
TRBD1 TRBJ1-1 few 13 TRBV29-1 TGCAGCGGTAAGCAGGGGGCGGACACTGAAGCTTTCTTT CSGKQGADTEAFF
TRBD1 TRBJ2-7 - 15 TRBV3-1 TGTGCCAGCAGCAGACCGGGACAGGGGGAGTACGAGCAGTACTTC CASSRPGQGEYEQYF
TRBD2 TRBJ2-7 - 17 TRBV19 TGTGCCAGTAGTATAGATCTAGCGGGCCCCCTGAACTACGAGCAGTACTTC CASSIDLAGPLNYEQYF
TRBD2 TRBJ2-3 - 16 TRBV20-1 TGCAGTGCACGGGAGACACTAGCGGGGGGTGGAAATACGCAGTATTTT CSARETLAGGGNTQYF
TRBD1 TRBJ1-1 few 14 TRBV20-1 TGCAGTGCTAGAGATGGACAGGGGGACACTGAAGCTTTCTTT CSARDGQGDTEAFF
TRBD1 TRBJ1-2 few 14 TRBV27 TGTGCCAGCAGTCCATGGGACAGTAACTATGGCTACACCTTC CASSPWDSNYGYTF
TRBD2 TRBJ2-3 - 17 TRBV3-1 TGTGCCAGCAGCCGGACTCTAGCGGGAGGGCCCGCAGATACGCAGTATTTT CASSRTLAGGPADTQYF
- TRBJ1-4 - 15 TRBV3-1 TGTGCCAGCAGCCAAGGATACCCGAAGAATGAAAAACTGTTTTTT CASSQGYPKNEKLFF
- TRBJ2-5 few 14 TRBV5-4 TGTGCCAGCAGCTTGGACTCAAGGGGGGAGACCCAGTACTTC CASSLDSRGETQYF
- TRBJ2-5 - 11 TRBV6-2/TRBV6-3 TGTGCCAGCACCGCTGGAGAGACCCAGTACTTC CASTAGETQYF
- TRBJ2-7 few 14 TRBV10-3 TGTGCCATCAGAGACAGCGGAAGCTCCTACGAGCAGTACTTC CAIRDSGSSYEQYF
- TRBJ2-3 - 15 TRBV9 TGTGCCAGCAGCGTAGATCCGCGGAAAGCAGATACGCAGTATTTT CASSVDPRKADTQYF
- TRBJ2-7 few 16 TRBV7-2 TGTGCCAGCAGCTTAGATGCCCCCTCAAGCTCCTACGAGCAGTACTTC CASSLDAPSSSYEQYF
TRBD1 TRBJ2-3 - 17 TRBV4-3 TGCGCCAGCAGCCCATTCCTGACAGGGGCGACGACAGATACGCAGTATTTT CASSPFLTGATTDTQYF
- TRBJ2-4 - 14 TRBV4-3 TGCGCCAGCAGCCAAAGCACAGCGCAAAACATTCAGTACTTC CASSQSTAQNIQYF
- TRBJ2-3 - 17 TRBV7-3 TGTGCCAGCAGCTTAACGACAGTTGCTAGCGGCACAGATACGCAGTATTTT CASSLTTVASGTDTQYF
TRBD1 TRBJ2-6 few 16 TRBV20-1 TGCAGTGCTAGAGTAACAGGGGGCAAAGGGGCCAACGTCCTGACTTTC CSARVTGGKGANVLTF